This T cell receptor beta chain was sequenced during a study of blood T cell repertoires in COVID-19 (dated by TCRdb to about 2020). About the full investigation: The collaborator samples originated in the United States, Italy and Spain and spanned the acute and convalescent phases of COVID-19. The material from the prospective study consisted of cDNA or gDNA derived from T cells, B-cell-depleted T cells, or PBMCs. Deeply sampled blood TCRbeta repertoires from subjects exposed to, actively infected with, or recovered from COVID-19 were included in the dataset. The repertoires were made available in a free public database intended to serve as a resource for research on the immune response to SARS-CoV-2. The samples were drawn from the first 160 participants of the ongoing ImmuneRACE study and from 1,254 subjects provided by 6 global collaborators. A de-identified subject ID, COVID-19 status, age in years and sex were almost always included in the sample metadata. Where available, HLA class I and class II types were taken from metadata supplied by the sample provider and were not determined by assay-based typing.

The research as a whole found: The amount of clinical and demographic metadata varied by source and participant and was provided uncurated.

V is trimmed back by 5 bases and J by 2 bases, and the junction contains 3 bases that no gene match accounts for. CDR1 MNHEY and CDR2 SVGAGI were looked up in the germline V gene. The CDR3 has 15 amino acids, counting the end cysteine and phenylalanine. The entry retains the CDR3 DNA only, 45 bases that are in frame from base 1. The immunoSEQ Assay, a bias-controlled multiplex PCR, was used to amplify TCRbeta CDR3 regions from genomic DNA. Per the original workflow: Nucleated cell counts per sample were estimated from amplification of reference gene primers within the assay. To quantify the absolute abundance of each unique TCRbeta CDR3 rearrangement, sequence reads were collapsed and filtered. For each sample, productive Simpson clonality was calculated as the square root of Simpson's diversity index over productive rearrangements. The table was pulled from immuneACCESS by TCRdb, which kept in-frame rearrangements only. Such tables lose some clones; where checked, under half of the loss comes from unresolved V genes, and the rest has no known cause. V and J calls and clone size are copied from that table; D and trimming were computed from the DNA. This sample lists a few hundred thousand clones; 75% to 90% were detected once. The leading ten clones occupy 2% to 3% of the sample.

As concerns this clone: This clone's antigen is unknown. Base-call qualities are not available, and no considerably larger clone is one nucleotide away.

Participants in the prospective study were enrolled through a virtual design, were aged roughly 18 to 100 years, and lived in 24 United States geographic areas. To assign participants to cohorts, the prospective study relied on clinical history that participants themselves reported in a screening survey and a study questionnaire. For ImmuneRACE Cohort 3, a participant was defined as recovered based on two consecutive negative NP/OP PCR tests, clearance by a healthcare professional, or resolution of symptoms. In the prospective study, mobile phlebotomists collected whole blood, serum and a nasopharyngeal or oropharyngeal swab from each participant. Prospective study participants could optionally give additional blood draws and questionnaires over a 2-month period. Before DNA extraction, prospective study blood samples were shipped either frozen or at room temperature.

The sequenced sample consisted of PBMCs or T cells enriched from blood (not recorded which). This chain is built from TRBV6-5 and TRBJ2-3; 11 middle bases align to TRBD2. This TCR derives from a woman aged 45-65 years who had recovered from COVID-19. The bases read TGTGCCAGCAGTCGACTAGCGGGGCCCACAGATACGCAGTATTTT. This codes for CASSRLAGPTDTQYF.